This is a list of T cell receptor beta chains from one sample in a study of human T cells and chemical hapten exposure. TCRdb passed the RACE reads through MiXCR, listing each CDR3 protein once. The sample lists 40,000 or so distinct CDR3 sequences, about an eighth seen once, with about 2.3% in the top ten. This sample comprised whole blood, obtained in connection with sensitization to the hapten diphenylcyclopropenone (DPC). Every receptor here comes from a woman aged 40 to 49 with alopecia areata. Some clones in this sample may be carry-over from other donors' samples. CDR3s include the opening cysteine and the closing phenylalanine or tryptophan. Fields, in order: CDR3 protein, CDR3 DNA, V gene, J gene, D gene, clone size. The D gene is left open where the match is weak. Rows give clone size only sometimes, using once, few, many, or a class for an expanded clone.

CASTPGQGFYEQYF	TGCGCCAGCACCCCCGGACAGGGATTCTACGAGCAGTACTTC	TRBV5-1	TRBJ2-7	TRBD1	.
CASSTSGSSYEQYF	TGTGCCAGCTCGACTAGCGGGAGCTCCTACGAGCAGTACTTC	TRBV9	TRBJ2-7	TRBD2	few
CASSFAGGRDGYTF	TGTGCCAGCAGTTTTGCGGGGGGCCGGGATGGCTACACCTTC	TRBV27	TRBJ1-2	.	many
CASSLWGIGQPQHF	TGTGCCAGCAGTTTATGGGGAATTGGGCAGCCCCAGCATTTT	TRBV27	TRBJ1-5	.	few
CASSYSVGADTQYF	TGTGCCAGCAGTTACTCGGTAGGGGCAGATACGCAGTATTTT	TRBV6-6	TRBJ2-3	.	many
CASSKGVAGELFF	TGTGCCAGCAGCAAGGGGGTTGCCGGGGAGCTGTTTTTT	TRBV11-1	TRBJ2-2	.	few
CAIRSDTGELFF	TGTGCCATCAGATCGGACACCGGGGAGCTGTTTTTT	TRBV10-3	TRBJ2-2	.	.
CASSSKERYLQHF	TGTGCCAGCAGTTCCAAAGAGAGATACCTTCAGCATTTT	TRBV28	TRBJ1-5	.	many
CASSGLLYEQYF	TGTGCCAGCAGTGGACTGTTATACGAGCAGTACTTC	TRBV28	TRBJ2-7	.	few
CASSQVLDLYEQYF	TGCGCCAGCAGCCAAGTTTTAGACTTGTACGAGCAGTACTTC	TRBV4-1	TRBJ2-7	.	many
CASSGLDRGGTEAFF	TGTGCCAGCTCAGGGCTAGACAGGGGCGGCACTGAAGCTTTCTTT	TRBV18	TRBJ1-1	TRBD1	.
CASSPETLGGQPQHF	TGTGCCAGCTCCCCTGAGACCCTGGGAGGACAGCCCCAGCATTTT	TRBV18	TRBJ1-5	.	few
CASSPLRAETQYF	TGTGCCAGCAGCCCTTTGAGGGCGGAGACCCAGTACTTC	TRBV11-2	TRBJ2-5	.	few
CASSLQEGGGYTF	TGTGCCAGCAGCTTACAGGAGGGGGGTGGCTACACCTTC	TRBV7-9	TRBJ1-2	.	many
CASSPSLGGLYTEAFF	TGTGCCAGCTCACCATCTCTAGGGGGCCTGTACACTGAAGCTTTCTTT	TRBV18	TRBJ1-1	TRBD1	many
CASSPRAFRDEQYF	TGTGCCAGCAGTCCCCGGGCCTTCAGGGACGAGCAGTACTTC	TRBV6-2/TRBV6-3	TRBJ2-7	.	few
CASSQRSGLAGGEQYF	TGCGCCAGCAGCCAAAGGAGTGGGCTAGCGGGGGGGGAGCAGTACTTC	TRBV4-3	TRBJ2-7	TRBD2	many
CASSLWRFDIQYF	TGTGCCAGCAGTTTATGGCGATTTGACATTCAGTACTTC	TRBV28	TRBJ2-4	.	many
CASRPAGTGGRQPQHF	TGCGCCAGCCGCCCCGCCGGGACAGGGGGCAGGCAGCCCCAGCATTTT	TRBV4-1	TRBJ1-5	TRBD1	.
CASKERAQETQYF	TGTGCCAGCAAGGAGAGGGCCCAAGAGACCCAGTACTTC	TRBV2	TRBJ2-5	.	few
CSAIALQETQYF	TGCAGTGCTATAGCGCTTCAAGAGACCCAGTACTTC	TRBV20-1	TRBJ2-5	.	few
CASSLYLYEQFF	TGTGCCAGCAGCTTATACTTGTATGAGCAGTTCTTC	TRBV11-2	TRBJ2-1	.	many
CSARGQFDSYNEQFF	TGCAGTGCTAGAGGACAGTTCGACTCCTACAATGAGCAGTTCTTC	TRBV20-1	TRBJ2-1	.	many
CASSGLAYEQYF	TGTGCCAGCAGCGGACTAGCGTACGAGCAGTACTTC	TRBV12-3/TRBV12-4	TRBJ2-7	TRBD2	many
CSAPGTSGRAVHEQYF	TGCAGTGCTCCCGGGACTAGCGGGAGGGCCGTGCACGAGCAGTACTTC	TRBV20-1	TRBJ2-7	TRBD2	.
CASSLAGSHNEQFF	TGTGCCAGCAGCTTAGCGGGATCACACAATGAGCAGTTCTTC	TRBV5-4	TRBJ2-1	TRBD2	few
CASSLDPQRTEAFF	TGTGCCAGCAGTTTGGACCCCCAGCGCACTGAAGCTTTCTTT	TRBV28	TRBJ1-1	.	few
CASSLSTSKGDAQYF	TGTGCCAGCAGTTTATCGACTAGTAAGGGTGACGCGCAGTATTTT	TRBV28	TRBJ2-3	.	.
CASSQTSGRTAEQFF	TGTGCCAGCAGCCAAACTTCCGGAAGGACAGCTGAGCAGTTCTTC	TRBV14	TRBJ2-1	.	few
CASSLSYSEKLFF	TGCGCCAGCAGCTTAAGTTACTCGGAAAAACTGTTTTTT	TRBV4-1	TRBJ1-4	.	few
CASSPKGAGTDTQYF	TGTGCCAGCAGTCCAAAGGGGGCGGGCACAGATACGCAGTATTTT	TRBV27	TRBJ2-3	TRBD1	.
CASSEDSTDTQYF	TGTGCCAGCAGTGAAGACTCCACAGATACGCAGTATTTT	TRBV2	TRBJ2-3	.	many
CASSADRGYGNQPQHF	TGTGCCAGTAGTGCTGATAGGGGATATGGCAATCAGCCCCAGCATTTT	TRBV19	TRBJ1-5	.	many
CASGRTEGAKLFF	TGTGCCAGTGGCCGGACAGAAGGCGCAAAACTGTTTTTT	TRBV19	TRBJ1-4	.	.
CASSPRGRDGNTIYF	TGTGCCAGCAGCCCCCGTGGACGAGATGGAAACACCATATATTTT	TRBV7-9	TRBJ1-3	.	.
CAISPEDTEAFF	TGTGCCATCAGCCCGGAGGACACTGAAGCTTTCTTT	TRBV10-3	TRBJ1-1	.	few
CSGAEVWTSYGYTF	TGCAGCGGGGCGGAGGTTTGGACCAGCTATGGCTACACCTTC	TRBV29-1	TRBJ1-2	.	few
CASSPPTTRAWRDNSPLHF	TGTGCCAGCTCACCACCGACAACACGGGCCTGGAGAGATAATTCACCCCTCCACTTT	TRBV18	TRBJ1-6	.	many
CSVVAGGHTYNEQFF	TGCAGCGTGGTAGCGGGAGGTCACACCTACAATGAGCAGTTCTTC	TRBV29-1	TRBJ2-1	TRBD2	.
CASSLSPGQGSGELFF	TGTGCCAGCAGCTTATCTCCGGGACAGGGTTCCGGGGAGCTGTTTTTT	TRBV7-8	TRBJ2-2	TRBD1	many
CASSLFGGGEETQYF	TGTGCCAGCAGCTTATTCGGCGGGGGGGAAGAGACCCAGTACTTC	TRBV7-2	TRBJ2-5	TRBD2	few
CAIRSGDSEQYF	TGTGCCATCAGGTCCGGGGATAGCGAGCAGTACTTC	TRBV10-3	TRBJ2-7	.	few
CASSSTGLATEAFF	TGTGCCAGCAGCTCGACAGGGTTGGCCACTGAAGCTTTCTTT	TRBV7-6	TRBJ1-1	TRBD1	many
CASSQDPVRSNEKLFF	TGTGCCAGCAGCCAAGATCCCGTCAGGTCCAATGAAAAACTGTTTTTT	TRBV3-1	TRBJ1-4	.	many
CASSKGSRVEQYF	TGTGCCAGCAGCAAAGGATCAAGGGTCGAGCAGTACTTC	TRBV21-1	TRBJ2-7	.	few
CSANRQYSSTDTQYF	TGCAGTGCCAACCGACAGTACTCTAGCACAGATACGCAGTATTTT	TRBV20-1	TRBJ2-3	.	once
CASSTYGSTDTQYF	TGTGCCAGCAGTACTTACGGTAGCACAGATACGCAGTATTTT	TRBV28	TRBJ2-3	.	.
CASRDYRQTTGELFF	TGTGCCAGCAGAGACTATCGACAGACTACCGGGGAGCTGTTTTTT	TRBV11-2	TRBJ2-2	.	many
CASTQGTYNQPQHF	TGTGCCAGCACCCAAGGGACCTATAATCAGCCCCAGCATTTT	TRBV28	TRBJ1-5	.	.
CASSLSEGDTYEQYF	TGTGCCAGCAGCTTATCTGAGGGAGACACCTACGAGCAGTACTTC	TRBV11-3	TRBJ2-7	.	.
CSAREGRTWGIQYF	TGCAGTGCTAGAGAGGGCAGGACGTGGGGCATTCAGTACTTC	TRBV20-1	TRBJ2-4	.	.
CASLRTDTQYF	TGTGCCAGCCTTCGCACAGATACGCAGTATTTT	TRBV6-6	TRBJ2-3	.	.
CAISEGRNQPQHF	TGTGCCATCAGTGAGGGGCGGAATCAGCCCCAGCATTTT	TRBV10-3	TRBJ1-5	.	few
CASSFHMGANVLTF	TGTGCCAGCAGTTTCCACATGGGGGCCAACGTCCTGACTTTC	TRBV12-3/TRBV12-4	TRBJ2-6	.	many
CASSPNSGETFYEQYF	TGTGCCAGCAGTCCTAATAGCGGGGAAACCTTCTACGAGCAGTACTTC	TRBV12-3/TRBV12-4	TRBJ2-7	TRBD2	.
CASSPLKDSASNEQYF	TGTGCCAGCAGCCCTCTTAAAGACAGTGCTTCGAACGAGCAGTACTTC	TRBV28	TRBJ2-7	.	.
CASSSRGEGTPYEQYF	TGTGCCAGCAGTTCAAGGGGTGAGGGGACGCCCTACGAGCAGTACTTC	TRBV28	TRBJ2-7	.	few
CASSSSSVRQTYNEQFF	TGTGCCAGCAGTTCGTCTTCAGTTAGACAAACCTACAATGAGCAGTTCTTC	TRBV6-2/TRBV6-3	TRBJ2-1	.	.
CASSFSTEAFF	TGTGCCAGCAGTTTTAGCACTGAAGCTTTCTTT	TRBV28	TRBJ1-1	.	.